The TCR beta chain described here comes from a study of T cells in Graves' hyperthyroidism and ophthalmopathy. Amplified TCR beta CDR3 regions derived from RNA transcripts. The TCR CDR3 was amplified in a first-round RT-PCR using the HTBI primer set. Using its own MiXCR run on the multiplex PCR reads, TCRdb lists one record per CDR3 protein. The sample records 220,000 or so distinct CDR3 sequences, about 15% being singletons. This clonotype has ten or more counts. Its antigen remains unidentified. Unmatched junction bases numbered 10, after V lost 4 bases and J lost 8 bases. This CDR3 is 17 amino acids long. Germline loops: CDR1 KGHSH, CDR2 LQKENI. Broader study findings: In the blood, most expanded thyroid clonotypes above 0.001 appeared as well.

The sequence derives from a woman between 18 and 29 years old with Graves' ophthalmopathy. V and J are TRBV18 and TRBJ2-1, with 14 bases identical to TRBD2. Sequencing was done on a sample of blood. The CDR3 bases are TGTGCCAGCTCACGCGACCGGACTAGCGGGAGGACCCATGAGCAGTTCTTC. It yields the protein CASSRDRTSGRTHEQFF.